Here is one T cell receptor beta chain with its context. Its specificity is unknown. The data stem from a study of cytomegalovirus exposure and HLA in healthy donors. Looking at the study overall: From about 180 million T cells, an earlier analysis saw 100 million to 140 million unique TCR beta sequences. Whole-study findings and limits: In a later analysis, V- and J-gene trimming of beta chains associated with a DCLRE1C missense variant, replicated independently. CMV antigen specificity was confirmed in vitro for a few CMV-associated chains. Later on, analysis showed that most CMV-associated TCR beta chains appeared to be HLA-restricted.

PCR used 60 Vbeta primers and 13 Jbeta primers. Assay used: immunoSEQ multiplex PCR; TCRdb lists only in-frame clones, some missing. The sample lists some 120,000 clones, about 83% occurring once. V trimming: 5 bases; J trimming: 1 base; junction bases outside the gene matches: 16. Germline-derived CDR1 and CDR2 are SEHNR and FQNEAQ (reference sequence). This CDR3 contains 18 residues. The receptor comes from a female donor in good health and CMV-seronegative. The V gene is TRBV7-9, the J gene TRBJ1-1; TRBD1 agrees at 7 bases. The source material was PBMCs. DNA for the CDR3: TGTGCCAGCAGCCCACTGGACCCTCCAGGGGGAGGGAACACTGAAGCTTTCTTT. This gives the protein CASSPLDPPGGGNTEAFF.